The present T cell receptor beta chain was sequenced within a study of molecular identifiers for immune sequencing clone quantification. Looking at the study overall: RNA, taken in replicates from approximately 20,000 or 100,000 naive CD8 cells, was split five ways, with four sequenced.

TCRdb analysed the PCR reads with MiXCR anew, one entry per CDR3 protein. There are 10,000 or so distinct CDR3 sequences in the sample; about an eighth occur only once, and around 1.5% lies in the top ten. Libraries of naive CD8 cells were prepared from 20,000 to 1,000,000 sorted cells using 10%, 30% or 50% RNA. This clonotype was counted many times. This TCR came from a human donor in good health. Some libraries in this study had Jurkat cell RNA spiked in. Sequenced: naive CD8+ T cells from blood, with Jurkat cell RNA spiked in. Subset in this sample: FACS-sorted CD8+CD4-CCR7+CD45RA+ naive T cells.

CDR3 loop: CASRDMGGEETQYF. CDR3 nucleotide sequence: TGTGCCAGCAGGGACATGGGGGGGGAAGAGACCCAGTACTTC. V gene TRBV11-2 combines with J gene TRBJ2-5; 7 nucleotides agree with TRBD2. J was trimmed by 3 bases and V by 6 bases; bases with no gene match: 7. CDR3 length: 14 residues. Germline-derived CDR1 and CDR2 are SGHAT and FQNNGV.